A selection of T cell receptor beta chains follows, all from one sample in a study of blood T cells in healthy people across ages. TCRdb re-derived calls from the 5' RACE reads in MiXCR, one entry per CDR3 protein. This table has fewer than 950,000 distinct CDR3 sequences, about 53% appearing once. The sequenced sample was blood. The receptors were sampled from a man older than 75 in good health. CDR3s include the opening cysteine and the closing phenylalanine or tryptophan. The order of the fields is CDR3 DNA, CDR3 protein, V gene, J gene, D gene, clone size. D genes are given only for firm matches. The listing skips clone size in some rows; elsewhere it reads once, few, many or a size class.

CDR3nt: TGTGCCAGCAGCCAAGATACAGTCGCCTACAATGAGCAGTTCTTC; CDR3aa: CASSQDTVAYNEQFF; v_gene: TRBV3-1; j_gene: TRBJ2-1; d_gene: NA; abundance: NA
CDR3nt: TGCGCCAGCAGCTTTGGTGGTGGACTAGCGGGAGGGCCCTTCAGCTCCTACAATGAGCAGTTCTTC; CDR3aa: CASSFGGGLAGGPFSSYNEQFF; v_gene: TRBV5-1; j_gene: TRBJ2-1; d_gene: TRBD2; abundance: NA
CDR3nt: TGTGCCAGCAGTCTACCGGCAGTATCGGAGACCCAGTACTTC; CDR3aa: CASSLPAVSETQYF; v_gene: TRBV28; j_gene: TRBJ2-5; d_gene: NA; abundance: NA
CDR3nt: TGTGCCAGCAGCTTAGCGAAGGACGGAGGGGACGAGCAGTACTTC; CDR3aa: CASSLAKDGGDEQYF; v_gene: TRBV7-6; j_gene: TRBJ2-7; d_gene: NA; abundance: few
CDR3nt: TGTGCCAGCAGGAGGGGGTTCGATTCACCCCTCCACTTT; CDR3aa: CASRRGFDSPLHF; v_gene: TRBV9; j_gene: TRBJ1-6; d_gene: NA; abundance: NA
CDR3nt: TGTGCCAGCAGCTTAGGTGGGGGGCGACAACCCTATGGCTACACCTTC; CDR3aa: CASSLGGGRQPYGYTF; v_gene: TRBV7-2; j_gene: TRBJ1-2; d_gene: NA; abundance: NA
CDR3nt: TGTGCCAGCAGTTTTGGGACTTACACCGGGGAGCTGTTTTTT; CDR3aa: CASSFGTYTGELFF; v_gene: TRBV28; j_gene: TRBJ2-2; d_gene: NA; abundance: NA
CDR3nt: TGTGCCAGCAGCTTGCTTCAGGTCGGAAACTATGGCTACACCTTC; CDR3aa: CASSLLQVGNYGYTF; v_gene: TRBV7-4; j_gene: TRBJ1-2; d_gene: NA; abundance: NA
CDR3nt: TGTGCCAGCAGAACCCTCGGATCTGGGGCCAACGTCCTGACTTTC; CDR3aa: CASRTLGSGANVLTF; v_gene: TRBV6-7; j_gene: TRBJ2-6; d_gene: NA; abundance: NA
CDR3nt: TGTGCCAGCAGCTTAGAGAGAGGCTTCACTGAAGCTTTCTTT; CDR3aa: CASSLERGFTEAFF; v_gene: TRBV11-2; j_gene: TRBJ1-1; d_gene: NA; abundance: NA
CDR3nt: TGTGCCGGGTCCACTAGCGGCCCCTACAATGAGCAGTTCTTC; CDR3aa: CAGSTSGPYNEQFF; v_gene: TRBV7-9; j_gene: TRBJ2-1; d_gene: TRBD2; abundance: NA
CDR3nt: TGCAGTGCTGCGGGGACCCGGCTCGCCTACGAGCAGTACTTC; CDR3aa: CSAAGTRLAYEQYF; v_gene: TRBV20-1; j_gene: TRBJ2-7; d_gene: NA; abundance: NA
CDR3nt: TGTGCCACCAGCAGAGTCCAGGGTGTGTACGAGCAGTACTTC; CDR3aa: CATSRVQGVYEQYF; v_gene: TRBV15; j_gene: TRBJ2-7; d_gene: NA; abundance: NA
CDR3nt: TGCAGTGCTGACCGGGACAGGGGTACAGATACGCAGTATTTT; CDR3aa: CSADRDRGTDTQYF; v_gene: TRBV20-1; j_gene: TRBJ2-3; d_gene: TRBD1; abundance: few
CDR3nt: TGTGCCAGCAGCGTAGTACAGGGGGTGTACGAGCAGTACTTC; CDR3aa: CASSVVQGVYEQYF; v_gene: TRBV7-2; j_gene: TRBJ2-7; d_gene: TRBD1; abundance: NA
CDR3nt: TGCAGTGCTGCCGGGACTAGCGGTCGGAGAAGTACGTCCTACGAGCAGTACTTC; CDR3aa: CSAAGTSGRRSTSYEQYF; v_gene: TRBV20-1; j_gene: TRBJ2-7; d_gene: TRBD2; abundance: NA
CDR3nt: TGCAGTGCTAGGGCGGGACTAGGCGGGCGAAAGACCCAGTACTTC; CDR3aa: CSARAGLGGRKTQYF; v_gene: TRBV20-1; j_gene: TRBJ2-5; d_gene: TRBD2; abundance: NA
CDR3nt: TGTGCCAGCAGCCAAGGCAGGTGGACTGGAAACACCATATATTTT; CDR3aa: CASSQGRWTGNTIYF; v_gene: TRBV3-1; j_gene: TRBJ1-3; d_gene: NA; abundance: few
CDR3nt: TGCGCCAGCAGCCAAGGTCGGCAGACTAATGAAAAACTGTTTTTT; CDR3aa: CASSQGRQTNEKLFF; v_gene: TRBV4-1; j_gene: TRBJ1-4; d_gene: NA; abundance: NA
CDR3nt: TGTGCCAGCAGCGCCGACGGGGCGTCCTACAATGAGCAGTTCTTC; CDR3aa: CASSADGASYNEQFF; v_gene: TRBV11-3; j_gene: TRBJ2-1; d_gene: NA; abundance: NA
CDR3nt: TGTGCCAGCATCCCCCGGGGGGGAAGCTATGGCTACACCTTC; CDR3aa: CASIPRGGSYGYTF; v_gene: TRBV6-5; j_gene: TRBJ1-2; d_gene: NA; abundance: few
CDR3nt: TGTGCCAGCAGCATAACTAGCGCCAGGGGCTCCTACAATGAGCAGTTCTTC; CDR3aa: CASSITSARGSYNEQFF; v_gene: TRBV9; j_gene: TRBJ2-1; d_gene: NA; abundance: once
CDR3nt: TGTGCCAGCTCACTACCGGGACTAGCGGGTCCCTCCTACAATGAGCAGTACTTC; CDR3aa: CASSLPGLAGPSYNEQYF; v_gene: TRBV18; j_gene: TRBJ2-5; d_gene: TRBD2; abundance: NA
CDR3nt: TGTGCCAGCAGCCCAGATAGGACAGGGGAGCTGTTTTTT; CDR3aa: CASSPDRTGELFF; v_gene: TRBV9; j_gene: TRBJ2-2; d_gene: NA; abundance: once
CDR3nt: TGCGCCAGCAGCTTTACAACAGGTTCCGGTGGCTACGAGCAGTACTTC; CDR3aa: CASSFTTGSGGYEQYF; v_gene: TRBV5-1; j_gene: TRBJ2-7; d_gene: NA; abundance: NA
CDR3nt: TGTGCCAGCAGTGAAGCTTTCTTT; CDR3aa: CASSEAFF; v_gene: TRBV2; j_gene: TRBJ1-1; d_gene: NA; abundance: few
CDR3nt: TGTGCCAGCAGTGCCTTGACCGGGACAGGGGGTGGCTACACCTTC; CDR3aa: CASSALTGTGGGYTF; v_gene: TRBV25-1; j_gene: TRBJ1-2; d_gene: TRBD1; abundance: NA
CDR3nt: TGTGCCAGCAGCTTCGATGGGGCCCAGAGGACCCAGTACTTC; CDR3aa: CASSFDGAQRTQYF; v_gene: TRBV5-4; j_gene: TRBJ2-5; d_gene: NA; abundance: NA
CDR3nt: TGTGCCAGCAGTTCTTTAGCGGGCACGACCGGGGAGCTGTTTTTT; CDR3aa: CASSSLAGTTGELFF; v_gene: TRBV6-1; j_gene: TRBJ2-2; d_gene: TRBD2; abundance: NA
CDR3nt: TGTGCCAGCAGCCGCATGACAGGGGGCTATGAAAAACTGTTTTTT; CDR3aa: CASSRMTGGYEKLFF; v_gene: TRBV12-3/TRBV12-4; j_gene: TRBJ1-4; d_gene: TRBD1; abundance: NA
CDR3nt: TGCGCCAGCAGCCGGGGACTAGCGGGAGAAGGGGAGCAGTTCTTC; CDR3aa: CASSRGLAGEGEQFF; v_gene: TRBV5-1; j_gene: TRBJ2-1; d_gene: TRBD2; abundance: NA
CDR3nt: TGTGCCAGCAGTTACGAGACTAGCGGAGACTACAATGAGCAGTTCTTC; CDR3aa: CASSYETSGDYNEQFF; v_gene: TRBV6-2/TRBV6-3; j_gene: TRBJ2-1; d_gene: TRBD2; abundance: NA
CDR3nt: TGCAGCGTTGGGACTAGCGGGAGAGTCAGATACGCGTATTTT; CDR3aa: CSVGTSGRVRYAYF; v_gene: TRBV29-1; j_gene: TRBJ2-3; d_gene: TRBD2; abundance: NA
CDR3nt: TGTGCCAGCAGGAGACAGGATAATTCACCCCTCCACTTT; CDR3aa: CASRRQDNSPLHF; v_gene: TRBV25-1; j_gene: TRBJ1-6; d_gene: NA; abundance: NA
CDR3nt: TGTGCCAGCAGTTGGGCGGGGGCATACGCGTATTTT; CDR3aa: CASSWAGAYAYF; v_gene: TRBV6-2/TRBV6-3; j_gene: TRBJ2-3; d_gene: NA; abundance: few
CDR3nt: TGCAGTGCTAGAAAGCCACAGGGTAGTTGGAACACTGAAGCTTTCTTT; CDR3aa: CSARKPQGSWNTEAFF; v_gene: TRBV20-1; j_gene: TRBJ1-1; d_gene: NA; abundance: NA
CDR3nt: TGCAGTGCCCGACCTAGCGGGAGTGGCGGGGAGCTGTTTTTT; CDR3aa: CSARPSGSGGELFF; v_gene: TRBV20-1; j_gene: TRBJ2-2; d_gene: TRBD2; abundance: NA
CDR3nt: TGTGCCATCTCGGCGGGGTTGGGCTCCTACGAGCAGTACTTC; CDR3aa: CAISAGLGSYEQYF; v_gene: TRBV10-3; j_gene: TRBJ2-7; d_gene: NA; abundance: NA
CDR3nt: TGCAGTGCTAGCTCCGGGACTAGCGGGAGGGAGCAGTACTTC; CDR3aa: CSASSGTSGREQYF; v_gene: TRBV20-1; j_gene: TRBJ2-4; d_gene: TRBD2; abundance: NA
CDR3nt: TGTGCCAGCAGCTTAGGAGGGGGCGAGAAAACTAATGAAAAACTGTTTTTT; CDR3aa: CASSLGGGEKTNEKLFF; v_gene: TRBV7-3; j_gene: TRBJ1-4; d_gene: TRBD1; abundance: NA
CDR3nt: TGTGCCTGGACAGGGGGGTTGGATCAGCCCCAGCATTTT; CDR3aa: CAWTGGLDQPQHF; v_gene: TRBV30; j_gene: TRBJ1-5; d_gene: TRBD1; abundance: NA
CDR3nt: TGCAGCGTTGGGGGCAGCGGGGGTTACAATGAGCAGTACTTC; CDR3aa: CSVGGSGGYNEQYF; v_gene: TRBV29-1; j_gene: TRBJ2-7; d_gene: TRBD2; abundance: NA
CDR3nt: TGTGCCAGCAGTTTCCTCAATAATTCACCCCTCCACTTT; CDR3aa: CASSFLNNSPLHF; v_gene: TRBV27; j_gene: TRBJ1-6; d_gene: NA; abundance: NA
CDR3nt: TGTGCCAGCAGTGAATCCCCGGGCGGTAGCTCCTACAATGAGCAGTTCTTC; CDR3aa: CASSESPGGSSYNEQFF; v_gene: TRBV2; j_gene: TRBJ2-1; d_gene: NA; abundance: NA
CDR3nt: TGTGCCAGCAGCCAGGGGGTCGGGGAGCAGTACTTC; CDR3aa: CASSQGVGEQYF; v_gene: TRBV3-1; j_gene: TRBJ2-5; d_gene: NA; abundance: NA
CDR3nt: TGTGCCACCAGCAGAGAAGCGGGAGACCCCACCTACGAGCAGTACTTC; CDR3aa: CATSREAGDPTYEQYF; v_gene: TRBV15; j_gene: TRBJ2-7; d_gene: TRBD2; abundance: NA
CDR3nt: TGCAGTGCTAGAGATCAGGCCGCAAAGCAGTTCTTC; CDR3aa: CSARDQAAKQFF; v_gene: TRBV20-1; j_gene: TRBJ2-1; d_gene: NA; abundance: few
CDR3nt: TGCGCCAGCAGCTTCGGTCAGGGGGCCAACGTCCTGACTTTC; CDR3aa: CASSFGQGANVLTF; v_gene: TRBV5-1; j_gene: TRBJ2-6; d_gene: NA; abundance: NA
CDR3nt: TGTGCCAGCAGCCCCCGACAGGCCCGGAGTGTGCAGTACTTC; CDR3aa: CASSPRQARSVQYF; v_gene: TRBV3-1; j_gene: TRBJ2-7; d_gene: NA; abundance: few
CDR3nt: TGTGCCAGCAGCTTAGGGGACCCAAGTCTGCAACAGCCCCAGCATTTT; CDR3aa: CASSLGDPSLQQPQHF; v_gene: TRBV7-8; j_gene: TRBJ1-5; d_gene: NA; abundance: few
CDR3nt: TGTGCCACTACTAGCGGGAAGAACACCGGGGAGCTGTTTTTT; CDR3aa: CATTSGKNTGELFF; v_gene: TRBV2; j_gene: TRBJ2-2; d_gene: TRBD2; abundance: many
CDR3nt: TGTGCCAGCAGACCCCGGGACAATCTCTACGAGCAGTACTTC; CDR3aa: CASRPRDNLYEQYF; v_gene: TRBV6-6; j_gene: TRBJ2-7; d_gene: NA; abundance: NA
CDR3nt: TGCAGCGTTGAATTTGGGGAGGAGACCCAGTACTTC; CDR3aa: CSVEFGEETQYF; v_gene: TRBV29-1; j_gene: TRBJ2-5; d_gene: NA; abundance: NA
CDR3nt: TGTGCCAGCAGCGAAGGTCTGGCGGGCTACACCTTC; CDR3aa: CASSEGLAGYTF; v_gene: TRBV9; j_gene: TRBJ1-2; d_gene: NA; abundance: NA
CDR3nt: TGTGCCAGCAGCCAAGGTCAATTACCCCTCCACTTT; CDR3aa: CASSQGQLPLHF; v_gene: TRBV3-1; j_gene: TRBJ1-6; d_gene: NA; abundance: NA
CDR3nt: TGTGCCAGCAGCTTAGGGCGGAGTCCCGGGAAGCTGTTTTTT; CDR3aa: CASSLGRSPGKLFF; v_gene: TRBV7-9; j_gene: TRBJ2-2; d_gene: NA; abundance: NA
CDR3nt: TGTGCCAGCAGTACAACAGGGCCGTCCACCCAGTACTTC; CDR3aa: CASSTTGPSTQYF; v_gene: TRBV27; j_gene: TRBJ2-5; d_gene: NA; abundance: few